Sequencing of this TCR beta chain was carried out in a study of OX40 agonist ivuxolimab in advanced cancers. Study-level information: The mean age was about 57 years, ranging from about 20 to 90, with approximately 83% of participants male. Previous treatment with anti-PD-1, anti-PD-L1 or anti-CTLA-4 therapy was allowed; about 37% had received some. Study findings and constraints: Mean expanded clone counts were higher in CD8+ than CD4+ T cells. At 0.1 to 3.0 mg/kg and by week 6, CD4+ and CD8+ T cells in the blood had expanded clonally.

TCRdb's copy holds only in-frame clones and misses some; the assay was immunoSEQ multiplex PCR. The sample has 45,000 to 55,000 clones; approximately 79% are singletons. The V end was cut by 4 bases, the J end by 5 bases, with 16 bases between. CDR1 is SGHNT, CDR2 YYREEE, per germline (reference sequence). This CDR3 is 15 amino acids long. This clone has just one count. Antigen unknown. This chain connects TRBV5-4 to TRBJ2-1, with a possible D match to TRBD1 (7 bases). This sequence originates from an adult with an advanced solid tumor such as melanoma, head and neck, liver or kidney cancer. Sequencing used CD4+ or CD8+ T cells sorted from blood, obtained in a trial of the OX40 agonist ivuxolimab. CDR3 sequence: CASSVGGQVDNEQFF. The CDR3 DNA is TGTGCCAGCAGCGTGGGAGGACAGGTAGACAATGAGCAGTTCTTC.